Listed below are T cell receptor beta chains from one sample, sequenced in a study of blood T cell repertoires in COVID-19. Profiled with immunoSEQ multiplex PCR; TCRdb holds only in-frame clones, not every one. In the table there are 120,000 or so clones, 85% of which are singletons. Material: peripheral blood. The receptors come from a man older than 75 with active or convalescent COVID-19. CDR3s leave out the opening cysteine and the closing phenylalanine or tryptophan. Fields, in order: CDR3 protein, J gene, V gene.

CDR3: ASRLQGSFSYEQY
J: TRBJ2-7
V: TRBV6-5

CDR3: ASSHGLATQF
J: TRBJ2-1
V: TRBV3-1/TRBV3-2

CDR3: ASSYLGSAGELF
J: TRBJ2-2
V: TRBV7-3

CDR3: SVLLAGGSTDTQY
J: TRBJ2-3
V: TRBV29-1

CDR3: ASSPGGASMNTEAF
J: TRBJ1-1
V: TRBV5-6

CDR3: AWSRENTEAF
J: TRBJ1-1
V: TRBV30

CDR3: ASSQTSGRYEQF
J: TRBJ2-1
V: TRBV4-1

CDR3: ASSQEEGTGLSTDTQY
J: TRBJ2-3
V: TRBV4-1

CDR3: ATEAGTGELF
J: TRBJ2-2
V: TRBV2

CDR3: ASSYPGTVYGYT
J: TRBJ1-2
V: TRBV6-2/TRBV6-3

CDR3: ASGGGFSSYEQY
J: TRBJ2-7
V: TRBV6-5

CDR3: ASSEDRGSGSSTDTQY
J: TRBJ2-3
V: TRBV5-1

CDR3: ASSLGLSGGASDTQY
J: TRBJ2-3
V: TRBV5-1

CDR3: ASSQDSSGGGEQF
J: TRBJ2-1
V: TRBV3-1/TRBV3-2

CDR3: ATSQISGSSDTQY
J: TRBJ2-3
V: TRBV15

CDR3: ASSPGHSIAKNIQY
J: TRBJ2-4
V: TRBV6-2/TRBV6-3

CDR3: ASSLVWDRGNQPQH
J: TRBJ1-5
V: TRBV7-2